The 13 T cell receptor beta chains given below trace back to one sample, sequenced in a study of T cell responses to AZD1222 COVID-19 vaccine. The assay was immunoSEQ multiplex PCR, and TCRdb's table has in-frame clones only and misses some. The sample contains some 110,000 clones, roughly nine tenths of which appear only once. The sequencing used peripheral blood, collected on day 0 of AZD1222 vaccination. Every receptor here comes from an adult in good health.

The rearrangement links TRBV5-6 to TRBJ1-1; 7 nucleotides match TRBD1. The trim removed 2 bases at V and 4 bases at J, leaving 14 bases unmatched. The CDR3 extends over 17 amino acids. CDR1 and CDR2 (germline): SGHDT, YYEEEE. This CDR3 reads CASSLRQGEGKSTEAFF. The CDR3 DNA reads as TGTGCCAGCAGCTTACGACAGGGTGAAGGTAAGTCCACTGAAGCTTTCTTT.

This clone was recorded once. The rearrangement uses TRBV13 and TRBJ2-3, with TRBD2 matching 10 bases. Germline CDR1 reads PRHDT; CDR2 reads FYEKMQ (reference sequence). The CDR3 length is 16 residues. With 2 bases clipped from V and 6 bases from J, the junction kept 8 bases outside the gene matches. This CDR3 is CASSLSPSGRSDTQYF. The CDR3 nucleotides are TGTGCCAGCAGCTTATCACCTAGCGGGAGATCCGATACGCAGTATTTT. The full variable domain, rest sourced from reference TRBV13 and TRBJ2-3, is AAGVIQSPRHLIKEKRETATLKCYPIPRHDTVYWYQQGPGQDPQFLISFYEKMQSDKGSIPDRFSAQQFSDYHSELNMSSLELGDSALYFCASSLSPSGRSDTQYFGPGTRLTVL.

This clone occurred once. The chain combines TRBV20-1 with TRBJ2-3; D is perhaps TRBD2 (6 bases). V lost 3 bases, J lost 0 bases, and 10 bases lay in between. CDR3 size: 14 residues. In germline, CDR1 is DFQATT, CDR2 SNEGSKA (reference sequence). CDR3 loop: CSASRSGSTDTQYF. The CDR3 nucleotides read TGCAGTGCTAGTAGGAGCGGGAGCACAGATACGCAGTATTTT.

On this clone: Different DNA sequences within this sample yield the same CDR3. The chain uses TRBV6-5 and TRBJ1-6, with 9 positions matching TRBD1. Per the germline V gene, CDR1 is MNHEY and CDR2 is SVGAGI. The CDR3 spans 14 residues. V lost 2 bases and J lost 9; bases outside the gene matches: 2. Written as DNA, the CDR3 is TGTGCCAGCAGTTACCAGGGACAGGGTTCACCCCTCCACTTT. It yields the protein CASSYQGQGSPLHF.

The DNA for the CDR3 is TGTGCCAGCAGTTACGCGTCAGGGGGCGCCGGGGAGCTGTTTTTT. Amino acids: CASSYASGGAGELFF. The V and J genes are TRBV6-5 and TRBJ2-2; 8 bases agree with TRBD1. This CDR3 spans 15 amino acids. Germline assignment: CDR1 MNHEY and CDR2 SVGAGI. V was clipped by 2 bases and J by 6 bases; unmatched bases: 5.

This chain joins TRBV19 and TRBJ1-2; D unclear. This CDR3 has 16 amino acids. Germline V lookup: CDR1 LNHDA, CDR2 SQIVND (reference sequence). V lost 4 bases to trimming and J lost 3 bases, with 18 bases between them. In nucleotides, the CDR3 is TGTGCCAGTAGTACAGGACGGTCCTATTGGGACTATGGCTACACCTTC. Translation gives CASSTGRSYWDYGYTF.

The chain joins TRBV9 to TRBJ2-1; 12 bases agree with TRBD2. The CDR3 totals 15 residues. CDR1 SGDLS and CDR2 YYNGEE come from the germline V gene. Germline trimming cut 1 base from V and 9 bases from J; bases unmatched to any gene: 5. The CDR3 DNA reads as TGTGCCAGCAGCGTAAGGACTAGCGGGATGGGTGAGCAGTTCTTC. It yields the protein CASSVRTSGMGEQFF.

This clone was detected only once. V is TRBV5-1 and J is TRBJ2-3; 10 bases agree with TRBD2. The V gene's germline CDR1 is SGHRS and CDR2 YFSETQ. This CDR3 has 16 amino acids. Trimming cost V 5 bases and J 0 bases; bases outside gene matches: 6. CDR3 nucleotide sequence: TGCGCCAGCAGAAGCGGGGGGGATCCAAGCACAGATACGCAGTATTTT. As protein: CASRSGGDPSTDTQYF.

This chain uses TRBV5-4 with TRBJ1-2; tentative D call: TRBD1 (5 bases). V dropped 4 bases and J dropped 4 bases, with 14 bases sitting between them. The CDR3 runs 14 residues. Germline CDR1 and CDR2: SGHNT and YYREEE (reference sequence). The CDR3 region has the DNA TGTGCCAGCAGCGTTCCGGACACCCTCTATGGCTACACCTTC. Translation: CASSVPDTLYGYTF.

This clone has a handful of counts. CDR3 nucleotide sequence: TGCAGCGTTGGGGGGAACTATGGCTACACCTTC. It is translated as CSVGGNYGYTF. The V and J genes are TRBV29-1 and TRBJ1-2; possibly TRBD1 for D (5 bases). CDR1 SQVTM and CDR2 ANQGSEA come from the germline V gene. The CDR3 is made up of 11 amino acids. Deletions cut 4 bases from V and 2 bases from J, with 5 bases between.

V usage is TRBV3-1 (or the pseudogene TRBV3-2) and J usage is TRBJ2-2; 10 bases are a match to TRBD2. Germline CDR1 reads LGHDT; CDR2 reads YNNKEL (reference sequence). V dropped 0 bases and J dropped 5; count of bases not matched to a gene: 3. This CDR3 contains 16 residues. CDR3 coding DNA: TGTGCCAGCAGCCAAGATGGTAGCGGGAGGACCGGGGAGCTGTTTTTT. Its protein is CASSQDGSGRTGELFF.

The gene calls are TRBV19 and TRBJ1-1; D perhaps matches TRBD1 (6 bases). Looked up from germline, CDR1 is LNHDA and CDR2 is SQIVND (reference sequence). Trimming left V 8 bases short and J 3 bases short, with 7 bases between. This CDR3 has 11 residues. The DNA of the CDR3 is TGTGCCAGTCAGGGGTACACTGAAGCTTTCTTT. Protein product: CASQGYTEAFF. The full variable domain, its missing parts supplied by reference TRBV19 and TRBJ1-1, is DGGITQSPKYLFRKEGQNVTLSCEQNLNHDAMYWYRQDPGQGLRLIYYSQIVNDFQKGDIAEGYSVSREKKESFPLTVTSAQKNPTAFYLCASQGYTEAFFGQGTRLTVV.

The chain combines TRBV6-4 with TRBJ1-5; no definite D call. From germline, CDR1 is MRHNA and CDR2 SNTAGT. The CDR3 spans 15 residues. Trimming left V 6 bases short and J 0 bases short, with 12 bases between. This CDR3 is CASRGRAHSNQPQHF. The CDR3 DNA reads TGTGCCAGCAGGGGGAGGGCCCATAGCAATCAGCCCCAGCATTTT.